These 12 T cell receptor beta chains were all obtained from the same sample, sequenced in a study of PD-L1 blockade in urothelial cancer. The assay was immunoSEQ multiplex PCR, and TCRdb's table has in-frame clones only and misses some. This repertoire shows over 75,000 clones, 70% to 90% found once; its top ten account for approximately 14%. Time point specified: pretreatment peripheral blood. The sequencing here drew on PBMCs, taken around atezolizumab (anti-PD-L1) treatment. All receptors come from a man in his fifties or sixties with urothelial cancer.

The chain carries TRBV5-1 and TRBJ2-1, with 12 bases matching TRBD1. V lost 4 bases to trimming and J lost 6 bases; unmatched junction nucleotides: 8. The CDR3 has 16 residues. Germline lookup yields CDR1 SGHRS and CDR2 YFSETQ. The CDR3 loop is CASSGGDRGLRNEQFF. The CDR3, as DNA: TGCGCCAGCAGCGGGGGGGACAGGGGGCTCCGCAATGAGCAGTTCTTC. Full variable domain (rest looked up from reference TRBV5-1 and TRBJ2-1): KAGVTQTPRYLIKTRGQQVTLSCSPISGHRSVSWYQQTPGQGLQFLFEYFSETQRNKGNFPGRFSGRQFSNSRSEMNVSTLELGDSALYLCASSGGDRGLRNEQFFGPGTRLTVL.

The genes are TRBV4-3 and TRBJ1-2; the D gene is possibly TRBD1 (6 bases). Germline V lookup: CDR1 LGHNA, CDR2 YSLEER. This CDR3 is 17 amino acids long. With 0 bases removed from V and 6 bases from J, the gap between germline ends came to 20 bases. CDR3 protein: CASSQEFTRGVLHGYTF. The CDR3 DNA follows: TGCGCCAGCAGCCAAGAATTCACCAGGGGCGTTTTGCATGGCTACACCTTC.

There are a few counts of this clone. The genes are TRBV5-6 and TRBJ1-2; TRBD1 matches 9 bases. The V and J ends lost 3 bases and 4 bases, in that order; junction bases with no gene match: 7. Germline CDR1 reads SGHDT; CDR2 reads YYEEEE. CDR3 size: 15 residues. The CDR3 is CASSSWDRESYGYTF. The DNA for the CDR3 is TGTGCCAGCAGCTCATGGGACAGGGAGAGCTATGGCTACACCTTC. Drawing the rest from reference TRBV5-6 and TRBJ1-2, the complete variable domain is DAGVTQSPTHLIKTRGQQVTLRCSPKSGHDTVSWYQQALGQGPQFIFQYYEEEERQRGNFPDRFSGHQFPNYSSELNVNALLLGDSALYLCASSSWDRESYGYTFGSGTRLTVV.

V gene TRBV5-1 combines with J gene TRBJ2-1, with 9 bases lining up with TRBD2. Germline values: CDR1 SGHRS, CDR2 YFSETQ. This CDR3 contains 14 residues. V shed 6 bases and J 9 bases; nucleotides not matched to a gene: 10. The CDR3 region is CASKKEGREGEQFF. The CDR3 nucleotides read TGCGCCAGCAAAAAAGAAGGGCGGGAGGGTGAGCAGTTCTTC.

The V call is TRBV6-5, the J call TRBJ2-5; 8 bases are shared with TRBD1. The germline V gene has CDR1 MNHEY and CDR2 SVGAGI. The V and J ends lost 6 bases and 1 base, in that order; junction bases with no gene match: 4. This CDR3 has 14 residues. CDR3 sequence reads: CASSNRGSQETQYF. DNA of the CDR3: TGTGCCAGCAGCAACAGGGGGAGCCAAGAGACCCAGTACTTC.

Notes on this clone: The sample carries other DNA sequences with the same CDR3. This chain uses TRBV9 with TRBJ2-2, with TRBD2 as a possible D gene (5 bases). The V gene lost 2 bases and the J gene lost 1 base, with 6 bases spanning the gap. Germline CDR1 is SGDLS and CDR2 is YYNGEE. The CDR3 has 14 residues. CDR3 nucleotides: TGTGCCAGCAGCGTTCGGGGGAACACCGGGGAGCTGTTTTTT. It specifies CASSVRGNTGELFF.

This clone was seen just once. The V call is TRBV7-9, the J call TRBJ1-5; D is possibly TRBD1 (6 bases). Germline loops: CDR1 SEHNR, CDR2 FQNEAQ (reference sequence). The V and J ends lost 3 bases and 5 bases respectively, with 14 bases between them. This CDR3 comprises 15 residues. This chain's CDR3 is CASSLAGTKDQPQHF. Here the CDR3 DNA reads TGTGCCAGCAGCTTGGCCGGGACAAAGGATCAGCCCCAGCATTTT.

CDR3 nucleotides: TGTGCCAGCAGCCTAGACGGTTATAATTCACCCCTCCACTTT. Its protein is CASSLDGYNSPLHF. This chain links TRBV7-3 with TRBJ1-6, with no clear D. The CDR3 totals 14 residues. V lost 5 bases, J lost 4 bases, and 9 bases lay in between. Germline lookup yields CDR1 SGHTA and CDR2 FQGTGA. The complete variable domain, with remaining parts taken from reference TRBV7-3 and TRBJ1-6, reads GAGVSQTPSNKVTEKGKYVELRCDPISGHTALYWYRQSLGQGPEFLIYFQGTGAADDSGLPNDRFFAVRPEGSVSTLKIQRTERGDSAVYLCASSLDGYNSPLHFGNGTRLTVT.

The sample holds one count of this clone. The chain employs TRBV7-8 and TRBJ2-5; 8 nucleotides line up with TRBD1. CDR1 is SGHVS, CDR2 FQNEAQ, per germline. J was trimmed by 3 bases and V by 0 bases; bases with no gene match: 21. The CDR3 spans 21 residues. CDR3 in DNA: TGTGCCAGCAGCTTAGCCCGATTTTCGTCGAGACAGGGGAATGGAAAAGAGACCCAGTACTTC. Its protein product is CASSLARFSSRQGNGKETQYF.

This clone was observed a single time. This chain joins TRBV21-1 and TRBJ1-5; TRBD1, as called in the table, went unchecked against the DNA. TRBV21-1 represents a pseudogene. This CDR3 comprises 14 residues. The DNA of the CDR3 is TGTGCCAGCAACACACAGGGTGGGTTTCAGCCCCAGCATTTT. Its translation is CASNTQGGFQPQHF.

The sample holds many counts of this clone. The chain links TRBV7-8 to TRBJ2-7, with 8 bases matching TRBD2. In germline, CDR1 is SGHVS, CDR2 FQNEAQ. The CDR3 runs to 14 residues. The V gene end was trimmed by 5 bases and the J gene end by 3 bases; junction bases not matched to a gene: 6. CDR3: CASSPSGGGYEQYF. The DNA of the CDR3 is TGTGCCAGCAGCCCTTCGGGGGGGGGCTACGAGCAGTACTTC.

V usage is TRBV30 and J usage is TRBJ1-5, with a possible D match to TRBD1 (5 bases). Germline assignment: CDR1 GTSNPN and CDR2 SVGIG (reference sequence). The CDR3 contains 13 residues. V lost 4 bases and J lost 4, with 11 bases in between. CDR3 nucleotide sequence: TGTGCCTGGAACCGGGGGGGGAATCAGCCCCAGCATTTT. This sequence encodes CAWNRGGNQPQHF.